This T cell receptor (beta chain) is drawn from a study of cytomegalovirus exposure and HLA in healthy donors. Study-level information: The same platform used for the 500 to 850 first-cohort repertoires was also used for the 90 to 150 validation repertoires, as a later analysis reported.

There are 15 residues in the CDR3. The assay was immunoSEQ multiplex PCR, and TCRdb's table has in-frame clones only and misses some. The repertoire holds roughly 75,000 clones, over 85% seen once, with 1.4% in the top ten. What was sequenced was PBMCs. This clonotype was sampled from a man aged 18 to 35 in good health and CMV-seropositive. V is TRBV21-1 and J is TRBJ2-5; the DNA was not compared with TRBD2, the D call given in the table. TRBV21-1 is a pseudogene. The CDR3 DNA sequence: TGTGCCAGCCGTCATGGGGCGGGGGGGCCTGAGACCCAGTACTTC. Translating gives CASRHGAGGPETQYF.